Following are 3 T cell receptor beta chains from one sample sequenced in a study of T cell repertoires in cytomegalovirus infection. MiXCR, run by TCRdb on the reads, gives a single entry per CDR3 protein. Among under 350,000 distinct CDR3 sequences listed, about 9.2% were seen once. The sample consisted of PBMCs. The receptor set was obtained from a human donor in good health (CMV status not recorded). Some clones in this sample may be carry-over from other donors' samples.

This clonotype has a count of ten or more. This chain joins TRBV3-1 and TRBJ2-6; 8 nucleotides agree with TRBD1. After removal of 6 bases from V and 0 bases from J, the junction contained 13 bases not matched to a gene. CDR3 length: 19 amino acids. The V gene's germline CDR1 is LGHDT and CDR2 YNNKEL (reference sequence). CDR3 in amino acids: CASSGGRQGAFSGANVLTF. The CDR3 DNA reads TGTGCCAGCAGTGGAGGCCGGCAGGGGGCCTTCTCTGGGGCCAACGTCCTGACTTTC. Full variable domain (remainder filled in from reference TRBV3-1 and TRBJ2-6): DTAVSQTPKYLVTQMGNDKSIKCEQNLGHDTMYWYKQDSKKFLKIMFSYNNKELIINETVPNRFSPKSPDKAHLNLHINSLELGDSAVYFCASSGGRQGAFSGANVLTFGAGSRLTVL.

The V call is TRBV29-1, the J call TRBJ1-4; 9 nucleotides line up with TRBD1. The J segment lost 7 bases and the V segment lost 6 bases, leaving 3 bases of the junction unmatched. The germline CDR1 and CDR2 sequences are SQVTM and ANQGSEA. The CDR3 sequence is 12 residues long. The CDR3 DNA reads TGCAGCGTACAGGGGGCTGGTGAAAAACTGTTTTTT. It translates to CSVQGAGEKLFF.

This clonotype appeared many times. The chain employs TRBV7-3 and TRBJ2-3, with 7 bases that match TRBD2. The V gene's germline CDR1 is SGHTA and CDR2 FQGTGA. The CDR3 extends over 15 amino acids. Trimming cost V 5 bases and J 5 bases; bases outside gene matches: 10. The CDR3 sequence: CASSPSGSWRDTQYF. CDR3 DNA sequence: TGTGCCAGCAGCCCTAGCGGATCTTGGAGAGATACGCAGTATTTT.